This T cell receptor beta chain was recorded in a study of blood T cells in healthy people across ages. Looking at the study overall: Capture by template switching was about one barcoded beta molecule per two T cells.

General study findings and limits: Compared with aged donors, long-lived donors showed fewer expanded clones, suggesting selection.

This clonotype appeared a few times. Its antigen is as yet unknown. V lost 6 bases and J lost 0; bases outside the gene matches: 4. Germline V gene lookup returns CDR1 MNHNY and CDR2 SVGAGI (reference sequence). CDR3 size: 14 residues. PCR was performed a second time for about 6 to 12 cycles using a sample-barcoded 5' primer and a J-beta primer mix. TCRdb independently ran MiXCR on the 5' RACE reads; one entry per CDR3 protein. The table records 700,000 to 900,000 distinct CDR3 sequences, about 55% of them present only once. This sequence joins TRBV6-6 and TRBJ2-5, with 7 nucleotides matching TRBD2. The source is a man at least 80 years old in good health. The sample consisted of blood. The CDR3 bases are TGTGCCAGCAGGCGGGGGAATTACCAAGAGACCCAGTACTTC. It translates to CASRRGNYQETQYF.